The clone carrying this TCR beta chain has only a few counts. The sample originates from a study of T cells after yellow fever vaccination. Production of TCR cDNA was by 5'RACE template switching, which also added a universal primer site and UMIs. MiXCR, applied by TCRdb to the 5' RACE reads, yields one record per CDR3 protein. The table lists under 500,000 distinct CDR3 sequences, around 19% of them singletons. CDR1 SGHRS and CDR2 YFSETQ come from the germline V gene. This CDR3 has 13 amino acids. With 5 bases removed from V and 4 bases from J, the gap between germline ends came to 12 bases. The specimen was PBMCs, collected before the yellow fever booster vaccination. The chain has TRBV5-1 and TRBJ1-2, with D possibly matching TRBD1 (6 bases). This clonotype was sampled from a man aged 18 to 30 who received the YFV17D yellow fever vaccine. The CDR3 nucleotides read TGCGCCAGCAGACAGGGACTAATCTATGGCTACACCTTC. Translation: CASRQGLIYGYTF.